These 9 T cell receptor beta chains came from one sample sequenced in a study of blood T cell repertoires in COVID-19. The data were produced by immunoSEQ multiplex PCR, yet TCRdb's version contains in-frame clones alone and is incomplete. The table lists under 200,000 clones, more than 70% of them singletons. The sample consisted of peripheral blood. All receptors derive from a man between 18 and 29 years old with active or convalescent COVID-19.

The chain employs TRBV28 and TRBJ2-7, with 8 bases aligning to TRBD2. CDR1 is MDHEN and CDR2 is SYDVKM in the germline V gene. V dropped 2 bases and J dropped 4; count of bases not matched to a gene: 7. The CDR3 consists of 15 residues. In nucleotides, the CDR3 is TGTGCCAGCAGTTTAGGCGGGACTAGACAGTACGAGCAGTACTTC. This sequence encodes CASSLGGTRQYEQYF.

V usage is TRBV4-1 and J usage is TRBJ1-1; 7 bases fit TRBD1. The V and J ends lost 4 bases and 4 bases, in that order; junction bases with no gene match: 9. This CDR3 contains 15 residues. Germline-derived CDR1 and CDR2 are MGHRA and YSYEKL. The CDR3 spells CASSPGRGQSTEAFF. The CDR3 DNA reads as TGCGCCAGCAGCCCGGGTAGGGGGCAGAGCACTGAAGCTTTCTTT.

In regard to this clone: Other DNA sequences in this sample translate to the same CDR3. The chain couples TRBV5-4 to TRBJ2-7; 8 bases agree with TRBD2. The CDR3 runs to 15 residues. Germline V gives CDR1 SGHNT, CDR2 YYREEE (reference sequence). The junction had 5 bases not matched to a gene; V was cut back by 0 bases and J by 3 bases. The CDR3 DNA reads as TGTGCCAGCAGCTTGGAATTAGCGGGAAGCTACGAGCAGTACTTC. This gives the protein CASSLELAGSYEQYF.

This rearrangement joins TRBV6-5 to TRBJ1-5; D might be TRBD1 (5 bases). This CDR3 is 15 amino acids long. Germline V gives CDR1 MNHEY, CDR2 SVGAGI. Trimming shortened V by 7 bases and J by 0 bases, and 13 bases separated the two germline ends. CDR3 sequence (DNA): TGTGCCAGCAAAATTTTGGACAATAGCAATCAGCCCCAGCATTTT. Its protein product is CASKILDNSNQPQHF.

This chain joins TRBV28 and TRBJ2-1; 9 nucleotides match TRBD1. This CDR3 has 17 residues. In germline, CDR1 is MDHEN, CDR2 SYDVKM. The junction had 4 bases not matched to a gene; V was cut back by 1 base and J by 0 bases. The CDR3: CASSLFATGGSYNEQFF. CDR3 bases: TGTGCCAGCAGTTTATTCGCGACAGGGGGCTCCTACAATGAGCAGTTCTTC. Complete variable domain (other parts from reference TRBV28 and TRBJ2-1): DVKVTQSSRYLVKRTGEKVFLECVQDMDHENMFWYRQDPGLGLRLIYFSYDVKMKEKGDIPEGYSVSREKKERFSLILESASTNQTSMYLCASSLFATGGSYNEQFFGPGTRLTVL.

A single count supports this clone. Here the CDR3 reads CASSREVHQETQYF. The CDR3 DNA reads TGCGCCAGCAGCCGAGAGGTGCACCAAGAGACCCAGTACTTC. The chain combines TRBV5-1 with TRBJ2-5, with unresolved D. CDR1 and CDR2 (germline): SGHRS, YFSETQ. Trimming left V 4 bases short and J 0 bases short, with 10 bases between. The CDR3 has 14 amino acids.

The V and J genes are TRBV6-5 and TRBJ2-2; D unresolved. The germline CDR1 and CDR2 sequences are MNHEY and SVGAGI. V dropped 2 bases and J dropped 8 bases, with 6 bases sitting between them. The CDR3 extends over 12 amino acids. The chain's CDR3 is CASSYIMGELFF. CDR3 DNA sequence: TGTGCCAGCAGTTACATAATGGGGGAGCTGTTTTTT.

The chain employs TRBV5-1 and TRBJ2-1, with 7 bases lining up with TRBD2. This CDR3 spans 19 amino acids. The V segment lost 3 bases and the J segment 2 bases; nucleotides outside the gene matches: 17. Germline loops: CDR1 SGHRS, CDR2 YFSETQ. CDR3 sequence reads: CASSSDVLVGRKTYNEQFF. The CDR3 nucleotides are TGCGCCAGCAGCTCGGATGTTTTGGTCGGGAGGAAAACCTACAATGAGCAGTTCTTC.

The V and J genes are TRBV4-2 and TRBJ2-7, with D perhaps TRBD2 (5 bases). V lost 0 bases and J lost 4, with 10 bases in between. This CDR3 is 14 amino acids long. CDR1 is LGHNA and CDR2 is YNFKEQ in the germline V gene. CDR3 sequence: CASSQEISEYEQYF. The CDR3 coding sequence is TGTGCCAGCAGCCAAGAAATTAGCGAGTACGAGCAGTACTTC.